One and the same sample provided the 26 T cell receptor beta chains below, sequenced in a study of blood T cell repertoires in COVID-19. The table came from immunoSEQ multiplex PCR; TCRdb's copy has only in-frame clones and leaves some out. The sample has 100,000 to 120,000 clones, roughly 91% seen once. Sequenced input: peripheral blood. All receptors derive from a woman aged 45-65 years with acute or convalescent COVID-19.

This clone was observed a single time. This rearrangement joins TRBV30 to TRBJ2-7, with 10 bases matching TRBD1. This CDR3 is 13 amino acids long. Germline CDR1 and CDR2: GTSNPN and SVGIG (reference sequence). CDR3 residues: CAGGGQGFYEQYF. CDR3 sequence (DNA): TGTGCTGGCGGGGGACAGGGGTTTTACGAGCAGTACTTC.

The rearrangement joins TRBV19 to TRBJ2-2; 9 nucleotides line up with TRBD1. Germline lookup yields CDR1 LNHDA and CDR2 SQIVND (reference sequence). The CDR3 runs 15 residues. The V segment lost 3 bases and the J segment 6 bases; nucleotides outside the gene matches: 5. This chain's CDR3 is CASSIWRQGAGELFF. Here the CDR3 DNA reads TGTGCCAGTAGTATTTGGCGACAGGGGGCCGGGGAGCTGTTTTTT.

The genes are TRBV6-5 and TRBJ2-1; 7 nucleotides align to TRBD1. This CDR3 is built from 11 residues. CDR1 is MNHEY, CDR2 SVGAGI, per germline. J lost 9 bases, V lost 6 bases, and 2 bases had no gene match. The CDR3 reads CASRRQGEQFF. The CDR3, as DNA: TGTGCCAGCAGACGACAGGGTGAGCAGTTCTTC.

V is TRBV6-2 or TRBV6-3 and J is TRBJ2-5, with unresolved D. Looked up from germline, CDR1 is MNHEY and CDR2 is SVGEGT. Trimming pared 1 base from V and 2 bases from J, leaving 14 bases between. The CDR3 loop spans 16 amino acids. CDR3 bases: TGTGCCAGCAGTTACTTAATGGAGAGCGTACAAGAGACCCAGTACTTC. This encodes CASSYLMESVQETQYF.

The V gene is TRBV5-8, the J gene TRBJ2-2; the match to TRBD2 covers 8 bases. Per the germline V gene, CDR1 is SGHTS and CDR2 is YDEGEE. The V and J ends lost 1 base and 7 bases, in that order; junction bases with no gene match: 12. The CDR3 sequence is 17 residues long. The CDR3 DNA reads TGTGCCAGCAGCTTGTTCGGCGGGAGGACAATTATCGGGGAGCTGTTTTTT. Translating gives CASSLFGGRTIIGELFF. Full variable domain (missing parts from reference TRBV5-8 and TRBJ2-2): EAGVTQSPTHLIKTRGQQATLRCSPISGHTSVYWYQQALGLGLQFLLWYDEGEERNRGNFPPRFSGRQFPNYSSELNVNALELEDSALYLCASSLFGGRTIIGELFFGEGSRLTVL.

This rearrangement joins TRBV25-1 to TRBJ2-7, with 7 bases aligning to TRBD1. The germline gives CDR1 MGHDK, CDR2 SYGVNS. This CDR3 has 14 residues. Losses at the gene ends were 3 bases for V and 5 bases for J; bases not matched to a gene: 7. CDR3 sequence reads: CASSETGIGNEQYF. DNA for the CDR3: TGTGCCAGCAGTGAGACAGGGATAGGTAACGAGCAGTACTTC.

V usage is TRBV7-6 and J usage is TRBJ1-5; D is perhaps TRBD1 (6 bases). The CDR3 runs 13 residues. V was cut by 4 bases and J by 6 bases, with 10 bases left in between. Per the germline V gene, CDR1 is SGHVS and CDR2 is FNYEAQ. The CDR3 DNA sequence: TGTGCCAGCAGCTACAGGGAAGGTCAGCCCCAGCATTTT. Translated, it gives CASSYREGQPQHF. The full variable domain, completed using reference TRBV7-6 and TRBJ1-5, is GAGVSQSPRYKVTKRGQDVALRCDPISGHVSLYWYRQALGQGPEFLTYFNYEAQQDKSGLPNDRFSAERPEGSISTLTIQRTEQRDSAMYRCASSYREGQPQHFGDGTRLSIL.

The chain uses TRBV24-1 and TRBJ2-6; weak D call: TRBD2 (6 bases). The CDR3 totals 17 residues. V lost 4 bases and J lost 3, with 15 bases in between. Germline CDR1 is KGHDR and CDR2 is SFDVKD. CDR3 sequence: CATSEGFGGSGANVLTF. CDR3 DNA sequence: TGTGCCACCAGTGAGGGCTTCGGGGGTAGTGGGGCCAACGTCCTGACTTTC.

This chain links TRBV3-1 (or the pseudogene TRBV3-2) with TRBJ2-5, with TRBD1 matching over 11 bases. With 5 bases clipped from V and 5 bases from J, the junction kept 7 bases outside the gene matches. CDR3 length: 15 residues. The germline V gene encodes CDR1 LGHDT and CDR2 YNNKEL (reference sequence). CDR3 coding DNA: TGTGCCAGCAGCTACCGGACAGGGGGCGCGGAGACCCAGTACTTC. Its translation is CASSYRTGGAETQYF.

V is TRBV24-1 and J is TRBJ2-1; 12 bases are a match to TRBD2. Trimming at V came to 6 bases and at J to 8 bases, leaving 10 bases not matched to a gene. CDR1 KGHDR and CDR2 SFDVKD come from the germline V gene. The CDR3 totals 16 residues. DNA of the CDR3: TGTGCCACCAGTAGAGCGCGACTAGCGGGAGTCGATGAGCAGTTCTTC. This sequence encodes CATSRARLAGVDEQFF.

A single count supports this clone. The chain combines TRBV2 with TRBJ2-5; no clear D gene. The CDR3 has 15 amino acids. V shed 11 bases and J shed 2 bases, with 21 bases lying between them. In germline, CDR1 is SNHLY, CDR2 FYNNEI. This CDR3 reads CAGQEADFPQETQYF. The DNA for the CDR3 is TGTGCCGGCCAAGAGGCCGACTTTCCTCAAGAGACCCAGTACTTC. The whole variable domain, filled in from reference TRBV2 and TRBJ2-5, reads EPEVTQTPSHQVTQMGQEVILRCVPISNHLYFYWYRQILGQKVEFLVSFYNNEISEKSEIFDDQFSVERPDGSNFTLKIRSTKLEDSAMYFCAGQEADFPQETQYFGPGTRLLVL.

The chain recombines TRBV30 with TRBJ2-1; TRBD2 aligns across 15 bases. Trimming removed 3 bases from V and 7 bases from J; junction bases left unmatched: 4. The CDR3 has 15 residues. Germline values: CDR1 GTSNPN, CDR2 SVGIG (reference sequence). The CDR3 nucleotides are TGTGCCTGGAGCGCCGGGACTAGCGGGAGGAATGAGCAGTTCTTC. It codes for CAWSAGTSGRNEQFF.

The chain couples TRBV27 to TRBJ1-4; 9 bases match TRBD1. The germline V gene has CDR1 MNHEY and CDR2 SMNVEV (reference sequence). J was trimmed by 6 bases and V by 5 bases; bases with no gene match: 7. The CDR3 spans 15 residues. The chain's CDR3 is CASSTRTGVDEKLFF. CDR3 DNA sequence: TGTGCCAGCAGTACCAGGACAGGGGTTGATGAAAAACTGTTTTTT.

The gene calls are TRBV21-1 and TRBJ1-4. TRBV21-1 is a pseudogene locus. The length of the CDR3 is 16 residues. CDR3 residues: CASSPRVRQLNEKLFF. The DNA of the CDR3 is TGTGCCAGCAGTCCCCGGGTAAGGCAGCTTAATGAAAAACTGTTTTTT.

The V and J genes are TRBV28 and TRBJ1-2; D ambiguous. V lost 7 bases and J lost 2, with 17 bases in between. The CDR3 spans 15 residues. Germline CDR1 MDHEN, CDR2 SYDVKM. CDR3 coding DNA: TGTGCCAGCACCTTCAGGAGGCCCCCCAACTATGGCTACACCTTC. Protein sequence: CASTFRRPPNYGYTF.

The rearrangement uses TRBV5-1 and TRBJ1-3; D perhaps matches TRBD1 (6 bases). Germline V lookup: CDR1 SGHRS, CDR2 YFSETQ. The CDR3 length is 15 residues. Trimming pared 4 bases from V and 0 bases from J, leaving 11 bases between. The CDR3 loop is CASSRDITSGNTIYF. CDR3 DNA sequence: TGCGCCAGCAGCAGGGACATTACCTCTGGAAACACCATATATTTT.

V is TRBV5-1 and J is TRBJ2-7; TRBD2 might be the D (6 bases). In germline, CDR1 is SGHRS, CDR2 YFSETQ. Trimming took 2 bases from V and 0 from J, leaving 18 bases between them. The CDR3 totals 17 residues. The CDR3 region is CASSLIPTSLSSYEQYF. The CDR3 DNA is TGCGCCAGCAGCTTAATACCTACTAGCTTGAGCTCCTACGAGCAGTACTTC.

The J gene is TRBJ1-1, the V gene TRBV7-9; TRBD1 might be the D (5 bases). This CDR3 is 13 amino acids long. Per germline, CDR1 SEHNR and CDR2 FQNEAQ (reference sequence). V dropped 4 bases and J dropped 4 bases, with 10 bases sitting between them. DNA of the CDR3: TGTGCCAGCAGCTATGGGGGGGTCACTGAAGCTTTCTTT. Translating it yields CASSYGGVTEAFF. The complete variable domain, with remaining parts taken from reference TRBV7-9 and TRBJ1-1, reads DTGVSQNPRHKITKRGQNVTFRCDPISEHNRLYWYRQTLGQGPEFLTYFQNEAQLEKSRLLSDRFSAERPKGSFSTLEIQRTEQGDSAMYLCASSYGGVTEAFFGQGTRLTVV.

This clone has more than one count but fewer than ten. V is TRBV7-2 and J is TRBJ2-1, with D maybe TRBD2 (6 bases). The germline V and J ends were trimmed by 1 base and 7 bases, with 14 bases remaining between them. There are 15 residues in the CDR3. In germline, CDR1 is SGHTA, CDR2 FQGNSA. The CDR3 region has the DNA TGTGCCAGCAGCTTAGTCGCCGGGAGCTGGAATGAGCAGTTCTTC. Its protein product is CASSLVAGSWNEQFF.

The chain has TRBV2 and TRBJ2-1, with D perhaps TRBD1 (6 bases). Germline CDR1 SNHLY, CDR2 FYNNEI. Trimming cost V 6 bases and J 4 bases, with 13 bases left between them. This CDR3 region has 14 residues. The CDR3 region is CASRPRDTYNEQFF. CDR3 nucleotide sequence: TGTGCCAGCAGGCCACGGGACACTTACAATGAGCAGTTCTTC.

This clone was seen a single time. The chain couples TRBV30 to TRBJ2-1; 9 bases map to TRBD2. Trimming took 3 bases from V and 3 from J; bases not matched to a gene: 6. The length of the CDR3 is 15 residues. The germline CDR1 and CDR2 sequences are GTSNPN and SVGIG (reference sequence). The CDR3 DNA is TGTGCCTGGAGCGACGGGACTAGCCTCTACAATGAGCAGTTCTTC. Its translation: CAWSDGTSLYNEQFF. The variable domain in full, completed from reference TRBV30 and TRBJ2-1, reads SQTIHQWPATLVQPVGSPLSLECTVEGTSNPNLYWYRQAAGRGLQLLFYSVGIGQISSEVPQNLSASRPQDRQFILSSKKLLLSDSGFYLCAWSDGTSLYNEQFFGPGTRLTVL.

The chain employs TRBV11-2 and TRBJ2-4; a possible D gene is TRBD1 (6 bases). The CDR3 extends over 14 amino acids. From germline, CDR1 is SGHAT and CDR2 FQNNGV. Trimming stripped 3 bases from V and 4 bases from J, with 10 bases between. The chain's CDR3 is CASSLIQGKNIQYF. The CDR3 DNA follows: TGTGCCAGCAGCTTGATACAGGGAAAAAACATTCAGTACTTC.

V is TRBV7-2 and J is TRBJ2-7; D remains ambiguous. Per the germline V gene, CDR1 is SGHTA and CDR2 is FQGNSA. The CDR3 is 15 amino acids. The germline V and J ends were trimmed by 1 base and 2 bases, with 12 bases remaining between them. This chain's CDR3 is CASSLGRRSTYEQYF. The CDR3 DNA reads TGTGCCAGCAGCTTAGGGCGCAGGTCGACCTACGAGCAGTACTTC.

This rearrangement joins TRBV28 to TRBJ1-4; tentative D call: TRBD1 (5 bases). The CDR3 length is 16 residues. Per germline, CDR1 MDHEN and CDR2 SYDVKM. The V end lost 7 bases, the J end lost 4 bases, and 19 bases lay between the germline ends. CDR3 in DNA: TGTGCCAGCACCCCCGGGGGGGGTGGGGGTAATGAAAAACTGTTTTTT. It is translated as CASTPGGGGGNEKLFF.

The rearrangement links TRBV19 to TRBJ1-5, with 7 bases that match TRBD1. This CDR3 region has 15 residues. V trimming: 10 bases; J trimming: 4 bases; junction bases outside the gene matches: 13. Germline CDR1 LNHDA, CDR2 SQIVND (reference sequence). This chain's CDR3 is CATDVTTGRNQPQHF. CDR3 DNA: TGTGCCACGGACGTAACGACAGGGAGAAATCAGCCCCAGCATTTT.

V gene TRBV2 combines with J gene TRBJ1-2; D is unclear. V was clipped by 3 bases and J by 8 bases, with 10 bases between them. The CDR3 covers 12 residues. CDR1 and CDR2 from the germline V gene are SNHLY and FYNNEI. DNA for the CDR3: TGTGCCAGCAGTGAGAGGGCCGGAGGCTACACCTTC. It specifies CASSERAGGYTF.